The text below deals with one T cell receptor beta chain. The data belong to a study of blood T cell repertoires in COVID-19. The CDR3 runs 15 residues. Germline V lookup: CDR1 KGHSY, CDR2 FQNENV. Trimming at V came to 5 bases and at J to 1 base, leaving 5 bases not matched to a gene. The method was immunoSEQ multiplex PCR; TCRdb's version includes in-frame clones alone and lacks a portion of them. In the table there are some 300,000 clones, 85% to 90% of which are singletons. Sequencing was carried out using PBMCs or T cells enriched from blood (not recorded which). This chain joins TRBV16 and TRBJ1-2, with 9 positions matching TRBD1. This sequence originates from a woman between 45 and 60 years old who had been exposed to COVID-19. CDR3 nucleotides: TGTGCCAGCAGCGCCGGGACAGGGATTAACTATGGCTACACCTTC. Residues: CASSAGTGINYGYTF.